These 29 T cell receptor beta chains came from one sample sequenced in a study of control samples from healthy donors and cancer patients. Only in-frame clones appear in the TCRdb table, and some are missing; sequencing was by immunoSEQ multiplex PCR. The sample consists of 150,000 to 200,000 clones, 90% of them appearing once. Material: blood. The receptors here all came from a woman aged 45-60 years in good health.

The J gene is TRBJ1-4, the V gene TRBV3-1 (or the pseudogene TRBV3-2); TRBD1 might be the D (5 bases). CDR3 size: 14 residues. Germline V gives CDR1 LGHDT, CDR2 YNNKEL (reference sequence). V lost 4 bases, J lost 12 bases, and 18 bases lay in between. The CDR3 DNA sequence: TGTGCCAGCAGCCGCTCACAGGAAACGAGCGAACTGTTTTTT. It encodes CASSRSQETSELFF.

The gene calls are TRBV10-3 and TRBJ2-5; D possibly uses TRBD1 or TRBD2 (5 bases each). With 6 bases removed from V and 5 bases from J, the gap between germline ends came to 16 bases. Per germline, CDR1 ENHRY and CDR2 SYGVKD. The CDR3 is 14 amino acids. CDR3 sequence (DNA): TGTGCCATCAGGCCGGGACCCCAACGTGAGACCCAGTACTTC. The encoded protein is CAIRPGPQRETQYF.

The chain is built from TRBV6-5 and TRBJ2-7; 9 nucleotides align to TRBD2. Trimming removed 2 bases from V and 2 bases from J; junction bases left unmatched: 4. The CDR3 has 15 amino acids. The V gene's germline CDR1 is MNHEY and CDR2 SVGAGI. CDR3 sequence (DNA): TGTGCCAGCAGTTACAGGGCGGGAGGGGCCTACGAGCAGTACTTC. It specifies CASSYRAGGAYEQYF.

The CDR3 nucleotides are TGTGCCAGCAGTGAGAGGGGGACCGCCCCTGTGCTCCAGCCCCAGCATTTT. It codes for CASSERGTAPVLQPQHF. The rearrangement links TRBV2 to TRBJ1-5; tentative D call: TRBD1 (6 bases). Trimming stripped 3 bases from V and 7 bases from J, with 22 bases between. The CDR3 loop spans 17 amino acids. Germline assignment: CDR1 SNHLY and CDR2 FYNNEI.

This chain connects TRBV11-3 to TRBJ2-7, with TRBD2 as a possible D gene (7 bases). Trimming shortened V by 11 bases and J by 4 bases, and 18 bases separated the two germline ends. The V gene's germline CDR1 is SGHNT and CDR2 YENEEA. The CDR3 length is 13 residues. CDR3 in amino acids: CASSGGLDYEQYF. The DNA for the CDR3 is TGTGCCTCCTCGGGGGGCCTTGATTACGAGCAGTACTTC.

The chain carries TRBV7-9 and TRBJ2-7; the D is unclear. Germline-derived CDR1 and CDR2 are SEHNR and FQNEAQ (reference sequence). V was shortened by 5 bases and J by 2 bases, with 4 bases between the two germline ends. The CDR3 spans 11 residues. This chain's CDR3 is CASSPAYEQYF. Here the CDR3 DNA reads TGTGCCAGCAGCCCGGCCTACGAGCAGTACTTC. The complete variable domain, with remaining parts taken from reference TRBV7-9 and TRBJ2-7, reads DTGVSQNPRHKITKRGQNVTFRCDPISEHNRLYWYRQTLGQGPEFLTYFQNEAQLEKSRLLSDRFSAERPKGSFSTLEIQRTEQGDSAMYLCASSPAYEQYFGPGTRLTVT.

This clone was seen just once. Additional DNA sequences in this sample encode the identical CDR3. V and J are TRBV12-3 or TRBV12-4 and TRBJ1-2; 9 bases are shared with TRBD1. After removal of 6 bases from V and 4 bases from J, the junction contained 3 bases not matched to a gene. This CDR3 is 13 amino acids long. CDR3 DNA: TGTGCCAGCAGCCCGGGACAGGGCTATGGCTACACCTTC. Translation: CASSPGQGYGYTF.

The chain combines TRBV24-1 with TRBJ2-7; TRBD1 matches 9 bases. Germline CDR1 reads KGHDR; CDR2 reads SFDVKD. This CDR3 is built from 15 residues. The V and J ends lost 4 bases and 5 bases, in that order; junction bases with no gene match: 8. CDR3 nucleotides: TGTGCCACCAGTGAAGCCGGGACAGGGTTCCACGAGCAGTACTTC. It specifies CATSEAGTGFHEQYF.

This clone was recorded once. The chain has TRBV7-9 and TRBJ1-3; tentatively, D is TRBD1 (5 bases). CDR3 length: 16 amino acids. Trimming removed 4 bases from V and 0 bases from J, with 13 bases in between. Germline loops: CDR1 SEHNR, CDR2 FQNEAQ (reference sequence). CDR3 in amino acids: CASSSYLQVSGNTIYF. For the CDR3, the DNA is TGTGCCAGCAGCTCATATTTACAGGTCTCTGGAAACACCATATATTTT.

The chain couples TRBV29-1 to TRBJ2-1; TRBD2 matches at 7 bases. This CDR3 region has 13 residues. Germline values: CDR1 SQVTM, CDR2 ANQGSEA. The CDR3: CTGTGGLGNEQFF. CDR3 nucleotides: TGCACAGGCACGGGAGGTCTGGGTAATGAGCAGTTCTTC.

The chain has TRBV7-2 and TRBJ1-2; TRBD1 matches 7 bases. Germline V lookup: CDR1 SGHTA, CDR2 FQGNSA. Losses at the gene ends were 2 bases for V and 0 bases for J; bases not matched to a gene: 3. This CDR3 has 15 amino acids. The CDR3 loop reads CASSLRQGANYGYTF. The CDR3 nucleotides are TGTGCCAGCAGCTTACGGCAGGGGGCTAACTATGGCTACACCTTC. Combining the CDR3 with reference TRBV7-2 and TRBJ1-2 gives the whole variable domain GAGVSQSPSNKVTEKGKDVELRCDPISGHTALYWYRQSLGQGLEFLIYFQGNSAPDKSGLPSDRFSAERTGGSVSTLTIQRTQQEDSAVYLCASSLRQGANYGYTFGSGTRLTVV.

This CDR3 is CASSIRTSGGETQYF. CDR3 in DNA: TGTGCCAGCAGCATACGGACTAGCGGGGGGGAGACCCAGTACTTC. This rearrangement joins TRBV13 to TRBJ2-5; 14 bases are shared with TRBD2. CDR1 and CDR2 (germline): PRHDT, FYEKMQ (reference sequence). The CDR3 is 15 amino acids. V shed 5 bases and J 5 bases; nucleotides not matched to a gene: 4.

The gene calls are TRBV5-4 and TRBJ2-7, with D hard to call. From germline, CDR1 is SGHNT and CDR2 YYREEE (reference sequence). The V end lost 0 bases, the J end lost 3 bases, and 7 bases lay between the germline ends. The CDR3 is made up of 13 amino acids. CDR3: CASSLDRNYEQYF. In nucleotides, the CDR3 is TGTGCCAGCAGCTTGGACAGAAACTACGAGCAGTACTTC.

The chain recombines TRBV6-2 or TRBV6-3 with TRBJ2-5; D unresolved. The CDR3 spans 15 residues. Germline assignment: CDR1 MNHEY and CDR2 SVGEGT. Between the trimmed V and J ends, which lost 4 bases and 2 bases, there was a span of 14 bases. As DNA, the CDR3 is TGTGCCAGCAGTTCTCTTAGGTCTCGGCAAGAGACCCAGTACTTC. It translates to CASSSLRSRQETQYF.

The V call is TRBV7-2, the J call TRBJ2-5, with TRBD1 matching 7 bases. Germline values: CDR1 SGHTA, CDR2 FQGNSA. V shed 0 bases and J 2 bases; nucleotides not matched to a gene: 3. CDR3 size: 15 residues. DNA of the CDR3: TGTGCCAGCAGCTTAGCGGGGACAGATCAAGAGACCCAGTACTTC. Its protein product is CASSLAGTDQETQYF.

The J gene is TRBJ2-2, the V gene TRBV9, with D tentatively TRBD1 or TRBD2 (5 bases each). Germline CDR1 SGDLS, CDR2 YYNGEE. The CDR3 runs 16 residues. Between the trimmed V and J ends, which lost 0 bases and 1 base, there was a span of 10 bases. CDR3 loop: CASSVGGRLNTGELFF. The CDR3 region has the DNA TGTGCCAGCAGCGTAGGGGGACGCCTGAACACCGGGGAGCTGTTTTTT.

This chain uses TRBV9 with TRBJ1-1, with 8 nucleotides matching TRBD1. The CDR3 is 16 amino acids. CDR1 is SGDLS, CDR2 YYNGEE, per germline. Trimming removed 3 bases from V and 5 bases from J; junction bases left unmatched: 12. This chain's CDR3 is CASSDKLGTGGTEAFF. CDR3 DNA sequence: TGTGCCAGCAGCGACAAACTCGGGACAGGCGGGACTGAAGCTTTCTTT.

This chain uses TRBV6-5 with TRBJ1-3; TRBD1 agrees at 7 bases. V shed 7 bases and J 3 bases; nucleotides not matched to a gene: 3. Looked up from germline, CDR1 is MNHEY and CDR2 is SVGAGI. This CDR3 comprises 13 residues. CDR3 in amino acids: CASTRDSGNTIYF. CDR3 nucleotides: TGTGCCAGCACTCGGGACAGTGGAAACACCATATATTTT.

This clone was observed once. V usage is TRBV7-2 and J usage is TRBJ2-7; TRBD2 is a possible D gene (5 bases). CDR1 and CDR2 (germline): SGHTA, FQGNSA. There are 15 residues in the CDR3. The germline V and J ends were trimmed by 1 base and 1 base, with 11 bases remaining between them. CDR3 bases: TGTGCCAGCAGCTTAGGTTTCCGGGATTCCTACGAGCAGTACTTC. Translated: CASSLGFRDSYEQYF. Drawing the rest from reference TRBV7-2 and TRBJ2-7, the complete variable domain is GAGVSQSPSNKVTEKGKDVELRCDPISGHTALYWYRQSLGQGLEFLIYFQGNSAPDKSGLPSDRFSAERTGGSVSTLTIQRTQQEDSAVYLCASSLGFRDSYEQYFGPGTRLTVT.

This clone was seen once. The chain uses TRBV27 and TRBJ1-4, with 10 bases aligning to TRBD1. After removal of 4 bases from V and 7 bases from J, the junction contained 3 bases not matched to a gene. Germline CDR1 reads MNHEY; CDR2 reads SMNVEV (reference sequence). This CDR3 has 14 residues. The CDR3 DNA reads as TGTGCCAGCAGTTCGACAGGGGGCGGTGAAAAACTGTTTTTT. Encoded protein: CASSSTGGGEKLFF.

The chain joins TRBV6-5 to TRBJ2-7; no clear D gene. The V end lost 6 bases, the J end lost 9 bases, and 24 bases lay between the germline ends. The germline V gene encodes CDR1 MNHEY and CDR2 SVGAGI. The length of the CDR3 is 15 residues. The CDR3: CASSDVPDPRSRQYF. For the CDR3, the DNA is TGTGCCAGCAGCGACGTCCCAGATCCTAGATCGAGGCAGTACTTC.

The chain carries TRBV7-2 and TRBJ2-7; D is possibly TRBD1 (6 bases). Trimming took off 5 bases at V and 3 bases at J, with 14 bases between the two ends. Germline CDR1 reads SGHTA; CDR2 reads FQGNSA. The CDR3 is 14 amino acids. The CDR3, as DNA: TGTGCCAGCAGCCCCTCACCAGGGGACTACGAGCAGTACTTC. As protein: CASSPSPGDYEQYF.

The chain couples TRBV25-1 to TRBJ2-5; D gene ambiguous. This CDR3 contains 12 residues. Germline V gene lookup returns CDR1 MGHDK and CDR2 SYGVNS. V dropped 6 bases and J dropped 5 bases, with 10 bases sitting between them. The CDR3 region has the DNA TGTGCCAGCAGACCAACGTGGGAGACCCAGTACTTC. It is translated as CASRPTWETQYF.

The chain uses TRBV6-1 and TRBJ2-5; D is ambiguous. The V gene's germline CDR1 is MNHNS and CDR2 SASEGT. CDR3 length: 17 amino acids. Deletions cut 0 bases from V and 5 bases from J, with 19 bases between. As DNA, the CDR3 is TGTGCCAGCAGTGAAGCGAGAGGCGTCAACCCTCGGGAGACCCAGTACTTC. This gives the protein CASSEARGVNPRETQYF.

The chain couples TRBV27 to TRBJ2-1; 12 bases are a match to TRBD2. Germline CDR1 MNHEY, CDR2 SMNVEV (reference sequence). V dropped 2 bases and J dropped 7; count of bases not matched to a gene: 9. CDR3 length equals 17 residues. The CDR3, as DNA: TGTGCCAGCAGTTTAGGGACGGGACTAGCGGGTCTAAATGAGCAGTTCTTC. Residues: CASSLGTGLAGLNEQFF.

V and J are TRBV7-9 and TRBJ1-4, with a possible D match to TRBD1 (6 bases). Germline CDR1 reads SEHNR; CDR2 reads FQNEAQ (reference sequence). The CDR3 has 14 residues. V lost 8 bases to trimming and J lost 6 bases, with 16 bases between them. The CDR3 here is CASRNKQGDEKLFF. The CDR3 DNA reads TGTGCCAGCCGAAATAAACAGGGAGATGAAAAACTGTTTTTT. The whole variable domain, filled in from reference TRBV7-9 and TRBJ1-4, reads DTGVSQNPRHKITKRGQNVTFRCDPISEHNRLYWYRQTLGQGPEFLTYFQNEAQLEKSRLLSDRFSAERPKGSFSTLEIQRTEQGDSAMYLCASRNKQGDEKLFFGSGTQLSVL.

This rearrangement joins TRBV14 to TRBJ2-6; 7 bases match TRBD1. The CDR3 loop spans 16 amino acids. J lost 2 bases, V lost 2 bases, and 3 bases had no gene match. Germline V lookup: CDR1 SGHDN, CDR2 FVKESK. CDR3 nucleotide sequence: TGTGCCAGCAGCCAATTTACAGGGGCTGGGGCCAACGTCCTGACTTTC. Residues: CASSQFTGAGANVLTF.

Here the CDR3 DNA reads TGTGCCAGCAGTTACGTGTCGGGGGCCTACAATGAGCAGTTCTTC. This gives the protein CASSYVSGAYNEQFF. The chain is built from TRBV6-5 and TRBJ2-1; tentative D call: TRBD2 (6 bases). The germline V and J ends were trimmed by 2 bases and 2 bases, with 10 bases remaining between them. This CDR3 contains 15 residues. Germline CDR1 reads MNHEY; CDR2 reads SVGAGI.

The rearrangement uses TRBV21-1 and TRBJ2-6. TRBV21-1 constitutes a pseudogene. This CDR3 region has 13 residues. The CDR3 DNA reads TGTGCCAGCAGCAAGACTGGGGCCAACGTCCTGACTTTC. This gives the protein CASSKTGANVLTF.